The sequence of this T cell receptor (beta chain) was determined in a study of shared clonotypes between healthy human individuals. Of note for this clone: As yet, its antigen is unknown. Other nucleotide sequences in the sample specify the same CDR3.

Clones were sequenced by immunoSEQ multiplex PCR, and TCRdb holds only the in-frame ones, with some missing. In the table there are 950,000 to 1,200,000 clones, approximately 80% of which are singletons. V was cut by 2 bases and J by 1 base, with 6 bases left in between. The CDR3 has 14 residues. CDR1 is SGDLS, CDR2 YYNGEE, per germline. General study results and limits: Naive subsets generally exceeded memory subsets in estimated richness.

The J gene is TRBJ1-4, the V gene TRBV9, with unresolved D. This TCR derives from a man aged 18 to 30 in good health. Some clones in this sample may be carry-over from other donors' samples. What was sequenced was memory CD4+ T cells from PBMCs. Noted subset: CD45RA-negative fraction. CDR3 nucleotides: TGTGCCAGCAGCGTGGGAGGAACTAATGAAAAACTGTTTTTT. Translating it yields CASSVGGTNEKLFF.